Included here is one T cell receptor beta chain sequence, with context. This CDR3 is built from 19 residues. V was pared by 4 bases and J by 1 base, with 17 bases of the junction left unmatched. Germline loops: CDR1 SGHDT, CDR2 YYEEEE. The sample comes from a study of blood T cell repertoires in COVID-19. Looking at the study overall: Sites in the United States, Italy and Spain provided acute and convalescent COVID-19 samples.

Repertoires were generated with immunoSEQ multiplex PCR, while TCRdb's copy carries only in-frame clones and drops some. This sample has fewer than 70,000 clones, with roughly 80% found just once. This chain joins TRBV5-6 and TRBJ1-5; 7 bases are shared with TRBD1. The receptor's source is a woman of 80 years or more with acute or convalescent COVID-19. The sequenced sample consisted of peripheral blood. The CDR3 nucleotides are TGTGCCAGCAGCGGATGGACAGGAGACACTATAGAGAGCAATCAGCCCCAGCATTTT. Amino acid sequence: CASSGWTGDTIESNQPQHF.